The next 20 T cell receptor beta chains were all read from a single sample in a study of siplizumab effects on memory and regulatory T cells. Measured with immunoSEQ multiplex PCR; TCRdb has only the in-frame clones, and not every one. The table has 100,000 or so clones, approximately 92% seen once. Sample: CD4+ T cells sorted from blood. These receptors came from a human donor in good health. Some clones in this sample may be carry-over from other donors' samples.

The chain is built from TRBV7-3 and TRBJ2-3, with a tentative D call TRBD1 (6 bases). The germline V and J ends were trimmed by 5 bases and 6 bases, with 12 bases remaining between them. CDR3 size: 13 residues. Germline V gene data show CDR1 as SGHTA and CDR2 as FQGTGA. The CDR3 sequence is CASSQTGPDTQYF. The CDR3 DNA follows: TGTGCCAGCAGCCAAACAGGGCCCGATACGCAGTATTTT.

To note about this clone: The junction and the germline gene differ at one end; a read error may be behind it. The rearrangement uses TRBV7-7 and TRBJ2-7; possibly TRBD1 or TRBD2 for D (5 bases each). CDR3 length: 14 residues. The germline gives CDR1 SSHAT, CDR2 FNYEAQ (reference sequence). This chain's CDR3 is CASSLAHDSSEQYF. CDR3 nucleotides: TGTGCTAGCAGCTTAGCGCACGACAGCTCGGAGCAGTACTTC. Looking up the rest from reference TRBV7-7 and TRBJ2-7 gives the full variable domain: GAGVSQSPRYKVTKRGQDVTLRCDPISSHATLYWYQQALGQGPEFLTYFNYEAQPDKSGLPSDRFSAERPEGSISTLTIQRTEQRDSAMYRCASSLAHDSSEQYFGPGTRLTVT.

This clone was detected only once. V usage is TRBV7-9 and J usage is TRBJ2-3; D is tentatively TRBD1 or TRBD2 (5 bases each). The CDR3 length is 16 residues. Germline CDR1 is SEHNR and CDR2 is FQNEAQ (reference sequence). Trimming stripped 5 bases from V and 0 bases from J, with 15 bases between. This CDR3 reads CASSRGRSRSTDTQYF. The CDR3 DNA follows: TGTGCCAGCAGCCGGGGACGGTCAAGGAGCACAGATACGCAGTATTTT.

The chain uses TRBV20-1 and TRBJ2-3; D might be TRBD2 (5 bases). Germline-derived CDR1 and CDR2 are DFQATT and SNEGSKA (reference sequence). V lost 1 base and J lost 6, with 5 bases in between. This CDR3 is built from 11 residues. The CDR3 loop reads CSARGGDTQYF. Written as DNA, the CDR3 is TGCAGTGCTAGAGGAGGGGATACGCAGTATTTT.

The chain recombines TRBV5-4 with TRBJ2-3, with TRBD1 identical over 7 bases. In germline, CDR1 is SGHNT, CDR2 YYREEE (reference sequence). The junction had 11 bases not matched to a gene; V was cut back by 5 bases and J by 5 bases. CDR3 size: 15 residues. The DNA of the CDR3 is TGTGCCAGCAGTGATACAGGGGCGCAGGGAGATACGCAGTATTTT. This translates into CASSDTGAQGDTQYF.

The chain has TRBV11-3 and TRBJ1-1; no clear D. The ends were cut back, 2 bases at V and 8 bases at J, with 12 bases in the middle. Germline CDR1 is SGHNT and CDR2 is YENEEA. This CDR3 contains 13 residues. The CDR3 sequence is CASSLSSFAEAFF. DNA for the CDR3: TGTGCCAGCAGCTTAAGCAGCTTCGCGGAAGCTTTCTTT. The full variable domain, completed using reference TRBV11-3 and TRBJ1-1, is EAGVVQSPRYKIIEKKQPVAFWCNPISGHNTLYWYLQNLGQGPELLIRYENEEAVDDSQLPKDRFSAERLKGVDSTLKIQPAELGDSAVYLCASSLSSFAEAFFGQGTRLTVV.

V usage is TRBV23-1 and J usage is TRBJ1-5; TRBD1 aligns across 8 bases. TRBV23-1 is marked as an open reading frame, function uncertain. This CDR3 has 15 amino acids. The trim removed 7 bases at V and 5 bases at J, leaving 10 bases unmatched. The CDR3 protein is CASTQGGQGDQPQHF. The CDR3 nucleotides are TGCGCCAGCACCCAGGGTGGACAGGGTGATCAGCCCCAGCATTTT.

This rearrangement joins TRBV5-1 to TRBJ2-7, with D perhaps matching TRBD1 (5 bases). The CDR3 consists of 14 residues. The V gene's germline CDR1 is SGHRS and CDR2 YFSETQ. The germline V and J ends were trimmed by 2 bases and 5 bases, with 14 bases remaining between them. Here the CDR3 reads CASSLGELTDEQYF. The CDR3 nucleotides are TGCGCCAGCAGCTTAGGGGAATTAACGGACGAGCAGTACTTC.

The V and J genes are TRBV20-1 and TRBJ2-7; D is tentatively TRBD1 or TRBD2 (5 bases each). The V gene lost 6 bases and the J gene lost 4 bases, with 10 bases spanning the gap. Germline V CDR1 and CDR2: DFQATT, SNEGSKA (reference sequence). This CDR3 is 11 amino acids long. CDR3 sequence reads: CSARDGYEQYF. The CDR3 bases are TGCAGTGCGAGGGACGGGTACGAGCAGTACTTC.

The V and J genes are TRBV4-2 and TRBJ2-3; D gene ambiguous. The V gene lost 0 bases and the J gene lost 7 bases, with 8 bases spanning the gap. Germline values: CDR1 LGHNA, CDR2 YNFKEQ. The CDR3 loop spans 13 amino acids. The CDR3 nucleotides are TGTGCCAGCAGCCAAGACGTTTTAAATACGCAGTATTTT. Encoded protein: CASSQDVLNTQYF.

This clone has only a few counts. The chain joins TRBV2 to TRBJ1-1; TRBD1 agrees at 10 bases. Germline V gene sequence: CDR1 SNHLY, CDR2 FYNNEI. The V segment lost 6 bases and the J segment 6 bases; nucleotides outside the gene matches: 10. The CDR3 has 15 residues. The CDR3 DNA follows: TGTGCCAGCAGCGACTCGGGACAGGGGAGGGCTGAAGCTTTCTTT. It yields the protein CASSDSGQGRAEAFF.

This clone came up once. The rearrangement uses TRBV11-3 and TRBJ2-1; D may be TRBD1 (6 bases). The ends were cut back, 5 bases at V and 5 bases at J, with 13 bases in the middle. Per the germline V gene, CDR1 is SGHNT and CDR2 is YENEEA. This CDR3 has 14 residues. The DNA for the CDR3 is TGTGCCAGCAGCCAATTCTACAGGGACAATGAGCAGTTCTTC. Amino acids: CASSQFYRDNEQFF.

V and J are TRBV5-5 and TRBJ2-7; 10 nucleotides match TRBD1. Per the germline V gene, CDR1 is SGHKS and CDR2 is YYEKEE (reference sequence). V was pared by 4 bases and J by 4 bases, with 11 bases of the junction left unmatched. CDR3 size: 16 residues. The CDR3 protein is CASSLLPRDRGYEQYF. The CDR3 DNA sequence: TGTGCCAGCAGCCTTCTCCCCCGGGACAGGGGTTACGAGCAGTACTTC.

The CDR3 DNA follows: TGTGCCAGCAGTGGATGGACGGGTGAAAAACTGTTTTTT. Translation: CASSGWTGEKLFF. The rearrangement joins TRBV27 to TRBJ1-4; D unresolved. Germline CDR1 and CDR2: MNHEY and SMNVEV (reference sequence). V was trimmed by 5 bases and J by 7 bases, leaving 11 bases between them. CDR3 size: 13 residues.

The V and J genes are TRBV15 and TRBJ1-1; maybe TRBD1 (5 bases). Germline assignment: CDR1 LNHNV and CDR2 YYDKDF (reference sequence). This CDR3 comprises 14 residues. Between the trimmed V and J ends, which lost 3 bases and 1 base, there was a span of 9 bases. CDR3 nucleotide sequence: TGTGCCACCAGCAGGGAGGGGAGGAACACTGAAGCTTTCTTT. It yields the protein CATSREGRNTEAFF.

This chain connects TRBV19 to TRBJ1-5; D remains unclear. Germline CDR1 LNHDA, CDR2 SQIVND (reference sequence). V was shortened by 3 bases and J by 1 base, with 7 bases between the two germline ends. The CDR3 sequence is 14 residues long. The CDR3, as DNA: TGTGCCAGTAGTATGACGGGAAGCAATCAGCCCCAGCATTTT. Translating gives CASSMTGSNQPQHF.

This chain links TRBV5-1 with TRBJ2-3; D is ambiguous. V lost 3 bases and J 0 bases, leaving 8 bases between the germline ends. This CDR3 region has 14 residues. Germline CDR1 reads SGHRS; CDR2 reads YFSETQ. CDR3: CASSSLTSTDTQYF. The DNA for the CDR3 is TGCGCCAGCAGCTCACTTACTAGCACAGATACGCAGTATTTT.

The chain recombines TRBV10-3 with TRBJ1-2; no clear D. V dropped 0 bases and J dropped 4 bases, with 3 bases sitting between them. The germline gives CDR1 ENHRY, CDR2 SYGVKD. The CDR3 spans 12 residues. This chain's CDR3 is CAISESLYGYTF. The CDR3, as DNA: TGTGCCATCAGTGAGTCCCTCTATGGCTACACCTTC.

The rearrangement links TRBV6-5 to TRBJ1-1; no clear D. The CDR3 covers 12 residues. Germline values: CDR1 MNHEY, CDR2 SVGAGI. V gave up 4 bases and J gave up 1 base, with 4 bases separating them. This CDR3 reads CASSFGNTEAFF. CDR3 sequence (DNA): TGTGCCAGCAGTTTCGGGAACACTGAAGCTTTCTTT.

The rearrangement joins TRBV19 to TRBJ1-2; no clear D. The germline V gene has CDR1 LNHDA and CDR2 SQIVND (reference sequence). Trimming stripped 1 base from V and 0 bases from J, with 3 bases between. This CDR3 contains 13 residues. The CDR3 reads CASSIGTNYGYTF. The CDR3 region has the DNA TGTGCCAGTAGTATAGGAACTAACTATGGCTACACCTTC. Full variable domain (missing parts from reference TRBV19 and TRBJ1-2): DGGITQSPKYLFRKEGQNVTLSCEQNLNHDAMYWYRQDPGQGLRLIYYSQIVNDFQKGDIAEGYSVSREKKESFPLTVTSAQKNPTAFYLCASSIGTNYGYTFGSGTRLTVV.